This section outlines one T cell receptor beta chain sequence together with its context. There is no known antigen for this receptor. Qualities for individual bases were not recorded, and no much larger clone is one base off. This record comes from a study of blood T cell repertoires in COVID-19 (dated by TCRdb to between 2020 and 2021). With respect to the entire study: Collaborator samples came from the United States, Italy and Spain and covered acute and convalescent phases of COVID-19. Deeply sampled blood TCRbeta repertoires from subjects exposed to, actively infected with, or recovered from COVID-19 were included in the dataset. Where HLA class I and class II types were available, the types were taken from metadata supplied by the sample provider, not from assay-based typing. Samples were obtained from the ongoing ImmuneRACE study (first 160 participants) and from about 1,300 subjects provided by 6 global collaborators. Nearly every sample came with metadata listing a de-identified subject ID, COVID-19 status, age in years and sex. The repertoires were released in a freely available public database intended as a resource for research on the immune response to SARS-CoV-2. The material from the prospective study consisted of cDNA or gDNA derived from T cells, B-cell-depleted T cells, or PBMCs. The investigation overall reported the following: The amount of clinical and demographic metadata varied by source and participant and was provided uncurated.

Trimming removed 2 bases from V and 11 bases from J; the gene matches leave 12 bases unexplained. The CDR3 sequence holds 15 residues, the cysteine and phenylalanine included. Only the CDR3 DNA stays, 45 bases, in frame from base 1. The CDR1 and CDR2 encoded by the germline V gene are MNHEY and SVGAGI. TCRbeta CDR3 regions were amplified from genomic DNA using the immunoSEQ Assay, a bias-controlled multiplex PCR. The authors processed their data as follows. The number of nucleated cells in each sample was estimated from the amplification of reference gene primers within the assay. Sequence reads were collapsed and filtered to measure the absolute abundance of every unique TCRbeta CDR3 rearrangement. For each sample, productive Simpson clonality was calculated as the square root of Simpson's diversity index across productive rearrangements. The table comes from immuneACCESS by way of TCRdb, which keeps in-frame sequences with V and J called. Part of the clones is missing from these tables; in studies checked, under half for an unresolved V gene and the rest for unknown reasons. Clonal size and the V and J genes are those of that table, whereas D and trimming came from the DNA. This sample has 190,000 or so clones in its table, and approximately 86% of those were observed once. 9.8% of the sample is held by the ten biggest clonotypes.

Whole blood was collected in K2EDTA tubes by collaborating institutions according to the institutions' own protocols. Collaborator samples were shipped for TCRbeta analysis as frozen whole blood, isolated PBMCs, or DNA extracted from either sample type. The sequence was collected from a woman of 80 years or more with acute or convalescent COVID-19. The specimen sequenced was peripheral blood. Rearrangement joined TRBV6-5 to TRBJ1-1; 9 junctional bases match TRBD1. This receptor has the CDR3 CASSYPSGTGSRAFF. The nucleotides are TGTGCCAGCAGTTACCCGTCCGGGACAGGGAGTCGGGCTTTCTTT.